These T cell receptor beta chains were read from a single sample in a study of regulatory T cells in long-lasting Graves disease. One entry per CDR3 protein results from TCRdb running MiXCR on the multiplex PCR reads. The table includes about 300,000 distinct CDR3 sequences, more than 15% detected once. The source material was peripheral blood mononuclear cells (PBMCs), sampled at new diagnosis, from a patient treated with antithyroid drugs. The receptor set was obtained from a female donor with Graves disease. Each CDR3 is given with its conserved first and last residue. A D gene is named only where the DNA matches it firmly. Clone sizes are given selectively: once, few, many, or a class where the clone is expanded.

.	TRBV6-2/TRBV6-3	few	TRBJ1-2	TGTGCCAGCAGTTACGGACAGTTAGCTGGCTACACCTTC	CASSYGQLAGYTF
TRBD2	TRBV14	many	TRBJ2-1	TGTGCCAGCAGCGAGACTAGCGGGAGGTGGAATGAGCAGTTCTTC	CASSETSGRWNEQFF
TRBD1	TRBV5-1	few	TRBJ1-1	TGCGCCAGTTACCGGGACAGGGTTTTGAGCTCGAACACTGAAGCTTTCTTT	CASYRDRVLSSNTEAFF
.	TRBV5-8	many	TRBJ1-2	TGTGCCAGCAGCTTGGTAGCCAGGGAAGGCTACACCTTC	CASSLVAREGYTF
.	TRBV27	many	TRBJ2-5	TGTGCCAGCAGCCCCATAGTTAGGAACCAAGAGACCCAGTACTTC	CASSPIVRNQETQYF
.	TRBV4-1	few	TRBJ2-7	TGCGCCAGCAGCCAAGGGGACACACCCGCGCTCGAGCAGTACTTC	CASSQGDTPALEQYF
TRBD2	TRBV30	.	TRBJ2-1	TGTGCCTGGAGTGTAACTAGGACTAGCGGATCTCTGAGCGGAAATGAGCAGTTCTTC	CAWSVTRTSGSLSGNEQFF
.	TRBV5-6	few	TRBJ2-6	TGTGCCAGCAGCGGTAAGGCATCCCTCTCTGGGGCCAACGTCCTGACTTTC	CASSGKASLSGANVLTF
TRBD2	TRBV10-3	many	TRBJ2-7	TGTGCCATCAGTGAGACCGGGAGGGCCTACGAGCAGTACTTC	CAISETGRAYEQYF
TRBD2	TRBV27	many	TRBJ2-7	TGTGCCAGCAGGTGGTCTAGCGGGTCCTACGAGCAGTACTTC	CASRWSSGSYEQYF
.	TRBV10-3	many	TRBJ2-6	TGTGCCATCAGTGAGTTGGCCCGTACACCGAGCTCTGGGGCCAACGTCCTGACTTTC	CAISELARTPSSGANVLTF
.	TRBV20-1	few	TRBJ2-1	TGCAGTGCTAGCAGGGTGGATGAGCAGTTCTTC	CSASRVDEQFF
TRBD1	TRBV11-2	many	TRBJ2-5	TGTGCCAGCAGCTGGATTTGGACAGGCCTTCGGGAGACCCAGTACTTC	CASSWIWTGLRETQYF
TRBD2	TRBV11-3	many	TRBJ2-5	TGTGCCAGCAGCTCGGCTAGCGGGAGAGTCCAAGAGACCCAGTACTTC	CASSSASGRVQETQYF
TRBD2	TRBV3-1	few	TRBJ2-3	TGTGCCAGCAGCCAGCGGGGGAGATCCGGCCTGAGAACAGATACGCAGTATTTT	CASSQRGRSGLRTDTQYF
TRBD2	TRBV5-6	few	TRBJ2-1	TGTGCCAGCAGCCGTCCCGGGACTAGCGAGTTGAGCTCCTACAATGAGCAGTTCTTC	CASSRPGTSELSSYNEQFF
.	TRBV5-4	.	TRBJ2-5	TGTGCCAGCAGCTGGGCCGCGGGGCAAGAGACCCAGTACTTC	CASSWAAGQETQYF
.	TRBV6-1	few	TRBJ2-3	TGTGCCAGCAGTGAGGGAGATACGCAGTATTTT	CASSEGDTQYF
TRBD1	TRBV18	many	TRBJ1-4	TGTGCCAGCTCATTCCGGGACAGAAGAAATGAAAAACTGTTTTTT	CASSFRDRRNEKLFF
TRBD2	TRBV3-1	.	TRBJ2-5	TGTGCCAGCAGCCACGAAGGGACTAGCGGGAGGCAAGAGACCCAGTACTTC	CASSHEGTSGRQETQYF
TRBD2	TRBV30	.	TRBJ2-7	TGTGCCTGGAGCACACCCCTGTCGGGACTAGCGGGCGGGACCTACACCTACGAGCAGTACTTC	CAWSTPLSGLAGGTYTYEQYF
.	TRBV15	.	TRBJ1-5	TGTGCCACCGGGAAAAATCAGCCCCAGCATTTT	CATGKNQPQHF
.	TRBV12-3/TRBV12-4	many	TRBJ2-1	TGTGCCAGCAGTGGGACCCTCAGGGGCAATGAGCAGTTCTTC	CASSGTLRGNEQFF
.	TRBV11-2	.	TRBJ1-4	TGTGCCAGCAGCTTAGAGGGGGGACCGAGGAAACTGTTTTTT	CASSLEGGPRKLFF
TRBD2	TRBV3-1	many	TRBJ2-3	TGTGCCAGCAGCCAAGTTGCCTCGGGACTAGCGGGAGGGCCAGAAGATACGCAGTATTTT	CASSQVASGLAGGPEDTQYF
.	TRBV19	many	TRBJ2-5	TGTGCCAGTAGCCCGGGACGGCTGACCCAAGAGACCCAGTACTTC	CASSPGRLTQETQYF
TRBD1	TRBV27	many	TRBJ1-2	TGTGCCAGCAGGGGAGGGACAGAATATGGCTACACCTTC	CASRGGTEYGYTF
.	TRBV7-9	few	TRBJ2-3	TGTGCCAGCAGCGGAAGGGATACGCAGTATTTT	CASSGRDTQYF
TRBD1	TRBV19	few	TRBJ2-2	TGTGCCAGTAGTAAATACCAGGGGGCATCGGGGGAGCTGTTTTTT	CASSKYQGASGELFF
.	TRBV20-1	many	TRBJ2-7	TGCAGTGCTAGAGATCCAGGGACTGGGCCCGAGCAGTACTTC	CSARDPGTGPEQYF
.	TRBV27	many	TRBJ2-2	TGTGCCAGCAGTTTATCGAGGAGGGCCGGGGAGCTGTTTTTT	CASSLSRRAGELFF
.	TRBV3-1	many	TRBJ2-1	TGTGCCAGCAGCCAAACTAAGTCGGGTCAGTTCTTC	CASSQTKSGQFF
.	TRBV29-1	many	TRBJ2-1	TGCAGCGTTGAAGATTACCCTAGGGTCGGTTACAATGAGCAGTTCTTC	CSVEDYPRVGYNEQFF
.	TRBV4-2	.	TRBJ2-2	TGTGCCAGCAGCCAGGGGCCCCGCGATAACACCGGGGAGCTGTTTTTT	CASSQGPRDNTGELFF
TRBD1	TRBV19	few	TRBJ2-1	TGTGCCAGTAGTCCAACCGGGACAGGGAATGAGCAGTTCTTC	CASSPTGTGNEQFF
.	TRBV6-1	.	TRBJ1-3	TGTGCCAGCACAGACACTCGCGGCACCATATATTTT	CASTDTRGTIYF
.	TRBV5-4	few	TRBJ1-6	TGTGCCAGCAGCTTAGGGGCAGTCTATAATTCACCCCTCCACTTT	CASSLGAVYNSPLHF
.	TRBV20-1	many	TRBJ2-3	TGCAGTGCTAGAGATTTGTCCCAAATCACAGATACGCAGTATTTT	CSARDLSQITDTQYF
.	TRBV25-1	.	TRBJ2-7	TGTGCCAGCAGTGCCTCCTTGGTTCCGTACTTC	CASSASLVPYF